This is a list of T cell receptor beta chains from one sample in a study of blood T cell repertoires in COVID-19. Assay: immunoSEQ multiplex PCR; the TCRdb copy retains only in-frame clones and omits some. Among about 180,000 clones listed, about 85% were seen once. Specimen: peripheral blood. The receptors stem from a woman aged 80 or older with acute or convalescent COVID-19. Both conserved end residues are part of each CDR3. A D gene is named only where the DNA matches it firmly. Size tells how often a clone was seen (once, few, many) or the class of an expanded clone, and some rows leave it out.

size: -
D: -
V: TRBV5-1
J: TRBJ2-5
CDR3: CASSLGGGGETQYF
DNA: TGCGCCAGCAGCTTGGGGGGCGGTGGAGAGACCCAGTACTTC

size: -
D: -
V: TRBV2
J: TRBJ1-2
CDR3: CASISSANYGYTF
DNA: TGTGCCAGCATCTCTTCTGCTAACTATGGCTACACCTTC

size: once
D: TRBD1
V: TRBV18
J: TRBJ2-7
CDR3: CASSTGTALTYEQYF
DNA: TGTGCCAGCTCAACGGGGACAGCGTTAACATACGAGCAGTACTTC

size: -
D: TRBD2
V: TRBV19
J: TRBJ2-1
CDR3: CASRTTSGGYNEQFF
DNA: TGTGCCAGTAGGACGACTAGCGGGGGATACAATGAGCAGTTCTTC

size: once
D: TRBD2
V: TRBV2
J: TRBJ2-1
CDR3: CASETGTSRYNEQFF
DNA: TGTGCCTCCGAAACCGGGACTAGCAGGTACAATGAGCAGTTCTTC

size: -
D: TRBD2
V: TRBV7-3
J: TRBJ2-2
CDR3: CASSLTSGSNTGELFF
DNA: TGTGCCAGCAGCTTAACTAGCGGGAGTAACACCGGGGAGCTGTTTTTT

size: -
D: TRBD1
V: TRBV7-3
J: TRBJ1-2
CDR3: CASSAAGTGLPSYGYTF
DNA: TGTGCCAGCAGCGCAGCCGGGACAGGTTTGCCCTCCTATGGCTACACCTTC

size: -
D: -
V: TRBV21-1
J: TRBJ1-6
CDR3: CASSTVSPLHF
DNA: TGTGCCAGCAGCACAGTTTCACCCCTCCACTTT

size: -
D: -
V: TRBV9
J: TRBJ2-3
CDR3: CASGWSGDSTDTQYF
DNA: TGTGCCAGCGGATGGAGCGGTGATAGCACAGATACGCAGTATTTT

size: -
D: -
V: TRBV7-2
J: TRBJ2-1
CDR3: CASSLIGGIDEQFF
DNA: TGTGCCAGCAGCTTAATCGGGGGAATCGATGAGCAGTTCTTC

size: -
D: TRBD1
V: TRBV5-4
J: TRBJ2-3
CDR3: CASSFGQDSTDTQYF
DNA: TGTGCCAGCAGCTTCGGACAGGACAGCACAGATACGCAGTATTTT

size: few
D: TRBD1
V: TRBV25-1
J: TRBJ1-1
CDR3: CASTPGPGQGGTEAFF
DNA: TGTGCCAGCACCCCCGGCCCGGGACAGGGTGGTACTGAAGCTTTCTTT

size: -
D: -
V: TRBV7-9
J: TRBJ2-3
CDR3: CASSLSGTPTDTQYF
DNA: TGTGCCAGCAGCTTAAGCGGGACACCCACAGATACGCAGTATTTT

size: -
D: -
V: TRBV4-1
J: TRBJ2-7
CDR3: CASSQDFGFYEQYF
DNA: TGCGCCAGCAGCCAAGATTTCGGGTTCTACGAGCAGTACTTC

size: -
D: TRBD1
V: TRBV2
J: TRBJ1-5
CDR3: CASRDDRGSGQPQHF
DNA: TGTGCCAGCAGGGACGACAGGGGCTCGGGGCAGCCCCAGCATTTT

size: -
D: -
V: TRBV5-1
J: TRBJ2-6
CDR3: CASSLVAVSGANVLTF
DNA: TGCGCCAGCAGCTTGGTTGCGGTCTCTGGGGCCAACGTCCTGACTTTC

size: -
D: -
V: TRBV30
J: TRBJ1-3
CDR3: CAWTSEVSGNTIYF
DNA: TGTGCCTGGACATCAGAGGTCTCTGGAAACACCATATATTTT

size: -
D: -
V: TRBV15
J: TRBJ2-1
CDR3: CATSRSLGGRTYNEQFF
DNA: TGTGCCACCAGCAGATCCCTAGGCGGGCGAACCTACAATGAGCAGTTCTTC

size: -
D: TRBD1
V: TRBV4-1
J: TRBJ2-7
CDR3: CASSHHGQGADEQYF
DNA: TGCGCCAGCAGCCACCACGGACAGGGGGCAGACGAGCAGTACTTC

size: -
D: TRBD1
V: TRBV19
J: TRBJ1-2
CDR3: CASSITGDGYTF
DNA: TGTGCCAGTAGTATAACAGGGGATGGCTACACCTTC

size: -
D: TRBD1
V: TRBV7-9
J: TRBJ2-7
CDR3: CASSAPLGQGGYEQYF
DNA: TGTGCCAGCAGCGCACCCCTGGGACAGGGGGGCTACGAGCAGTACTTC

size: -
D: -
V: TRBV19
J: TRBJ2-1
CDR3: CASSIRAPGNEQFF
DNA: TGTGCCAGTAGTATCCGGGCCCCGGGGAATGAGCAGTTCTTC

size: -
D: -
V: TRBV19
J: TRBJ1-4
CDR3: CASRAQDSATNEKLFF
DNA: TGTGCCAGCCGTGCCCAGGACAGTGCAACTAATGAAAAACTGTTTTTT

size: -
D: -
V: TRBV3-1/TRBV3-2
J: TRBJ1-1
CDR3: CASSQVQGKTEAFF
DNA: TGTGCCAGCAGCCAAGTACAGGGTAAGACTGAAGCTTTCTTT

size: -
D: -
V: TRBV5-6
J: TRBJ1-2
CDR3: CASSLRQLNYGYTF
DNA: TGTGCCAGCAGCTTGAGACAGCTAAACTATGGCTACACCTTC

size: -
D: TRBD2
V: TRBV2
J: TRBJ2-2
CDR3: CASSGTSGGPGELFF
DNA: TGTGCCAGCAGTGGAACTAGCGGGGGTCCCGGGGAGCTGTTTTTT

size: -
D: -
V: TRBV6-6
J: TRBJ2-1
CDR3: CASSQGTLNEQFF
DNA: TGTGCCAGCAGTCAAGGGACTCTTAATGAGCAGTTCTTC

size: -
D: TRBD1
V: TRBV9
J: TRBJ2-1
CDR3: CASSVAGQGAYNEQFF
DNA: TGTGCCAGCAGCGTAGCGGGACAGGGCGCCTACAATGAGCAGTTCTTC

size: -
D: -
V: TRBV20-1
J: TRBJ2-7
CDR3: CSASSGFEQYF
DNA: TGCAGTGCTAGTTCAGGATTCGAGCAGTACTTC

size: once
D: -
V: TRBV21-1
J: TRBJ2-7
CDR3: CASTLGPGWGQRSSYEQYF
DNA: TGTGCCAGCACTCTAGGACCCGGGTGGGGACAGAGAAGCTCCTACGAGCAGTACTTC

size: -
D: -
V: TRBV6-4
J: TRBJ2-2
CDR3: CASSARGPSGTGELFF
DNA: TGTGCCAGCAGCGCTAGAGGCCCTTCTGGCACCGGGGAGCTGTTTTTT

size: -
D: -
V: TRBV11-3
J: TRBJ2-7
CDR3: CASSRLPTTSVYF
DNA: TGTGCCAGCAGCCGCCTTCCAACCACTTCGGTGTACTTC

size: -
D: TRBD1
V: TRBV19
J: TRBJ1-1
CDR3: CASSIVGTGDFEAFF
DNA: TGTGCCAGTAGTATAGTCGGGACAGGGGACTTTGAAGCTTTCTTT

size: -
D: TRBD1
V: TRBV19
J: TRBJ1-5
CDR3: CASKNRGWQPQHF
DNA: TGTGCCAGTAAGAACAGGGGATGGCAGCCCCAGCATTTT

size: -
D: TRBD2
V: TRBV5-4
J: TRBJ2-5
CDR3: CASSLASGGAWETQYF
DNA: TGTGCCAGCAGCTTGGCTAGCGGGGGGGCGTGGGAGACCCAGTACTTC

size: -
D: -
V: TRBV5-4
J: TRBJ2-7
CDR3: CASSWGVGRNYEQYF
DNA: TGTGCCAGCAGCTGGGGGGTCGGCAGAAACTACGAGCAGTACTTC